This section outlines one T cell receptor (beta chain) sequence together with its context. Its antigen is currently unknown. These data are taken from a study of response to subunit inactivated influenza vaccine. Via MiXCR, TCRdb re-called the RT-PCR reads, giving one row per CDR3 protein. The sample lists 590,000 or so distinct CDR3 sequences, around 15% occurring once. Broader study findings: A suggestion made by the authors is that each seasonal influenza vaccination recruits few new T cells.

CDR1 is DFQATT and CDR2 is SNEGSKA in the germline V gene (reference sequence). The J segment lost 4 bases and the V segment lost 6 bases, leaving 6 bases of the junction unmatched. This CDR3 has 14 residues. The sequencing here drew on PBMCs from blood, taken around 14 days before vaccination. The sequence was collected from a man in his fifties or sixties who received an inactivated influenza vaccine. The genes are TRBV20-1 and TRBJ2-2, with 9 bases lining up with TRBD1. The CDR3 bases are TGCAGTGCAAACAGGGGGCTTGGCACCGGGGAGCTGTTTTTT. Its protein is CSANRGLGTGELFF.